This T cell receptor beta chain was identified during a study of patients and donors after allogeneic stem cell transplantation. The V end lost 2 bases, the J end lost 7 bases, and 15 bases lay between the germline ends. Germline V gene lookup returns CDR1 MNHEY and CDR2 SMNVEV (reference sequence). This CDR3 is 14 amino acids long. MiXCR was run by TCRdb on the RT-PCR reads, yielding one entry per CDR3 protein. Here the sample spans some 200,000 distinct CDR3 sequences, roughly two fifths being singletons. The chain joins TRBV27 to TRBJ2-7; D is tentatively TRBD1 or TRBD2 (5 bases each). The sequence derives from a human donor who was either an allogeneic HSCT recipient or a stem cell or donor lymphocyte infusion donor (not recorded which). It is not recorded whose cells these are; they may come from a transplant donor. The sample consisted of blood, either unsorted or a sorted T cell fraction (not recorded which). This CDR3 reads CASSLDLASGEQYF. The DNA for the CDR3 is TGTGCCAGCAGTTTAGACCTAGCTTCAGGGGAGCAGTACTTC.